The T cell receptor beta chain under discussion was sequenced for a study of blood T cells in healthy people across ages. The CDR3 consists of 17 residues. Germline lookup yields CDR1 SEHNR and CDR2 FQNEAQ (reference sequence). The ends lost 4 bases at V and 2 bases at J; junction bases unmatched: 9. Using a J-beta primer mix together with a sample-barcoded 5' primer, a second PCR was run for roughly 6 to 12 cycles. TCRdb re-called the 5' RACE reads through MiXCR, storing one row per CDR3 protein. The sample holds about 930,000 distinct CDR3 sequences; 25% to 35% are singletons and the top ten take roughly 10%. Only a few counts were recorded for this clonotype. These data also featured in a second study, about T cells of mothers and their children.

The chain is built from TRBV7-9 and TRBJ2-3; 10 bases agree with TRBD2. The sample was blood. The sequence derives from a woman in her forties in good health. This chain's CDR3 is CASSSVGLAQTTDTQYF. The CDR3 coding sequence is TGTGCCAGCAGCTCAGTGGGACTAGCGCAAACCACAGATACGCAGTATTTT.